Listed here is a single TCR beta chain. The sample belongs to a study of CD8 T cells in ankylosing spondylitis. The CDR3 runs 12 residues. V gave up 2 bases and J gave up 6 bases, with 8 bases separating them. TCRdb reanalysed the 5' RACE reads using MiXCR and keeps one entry per CDR3 protein. The sample consists of under 170,000 distinct CDR3 sequences, around 45% of them appearing once. The chain uses TRBV12-3 or TRBV12-4 and TRBJ2-7, with D possibly TRBD1 on 6 matching bases. The TCR sequence derives from a male donor with ankylosing spondylitis. Sequences were obtained from synovial fluid, either unsorted or a sorted T cell fraction (not recorded which). CDR3 sequence: CASSLNRAEQYF. CDR3 sequence (DNA): TGTGCCAGCAGTTTAAACAGGGCCGAGCAGTACTTC.